The text below deals with one T cell receptor (beta chain). This sample was taken from a study of cytomegalovirus exposure and HLA in healthy donors. With 60 Vbeta and 13 Jbeta primers, the PCR was carried out. Libraries were prepared by immunoSEQ multiplex PCR; TCRdb keeps only in-frame clonotypes and omits some of them. The sample lists approximately 140,000 clones, 60% to 80% seen once, with 5.1% in the top ten. The J segment lost 9 bases and the V segment lost 5 bases, leaving 11 bases of the junction unmatched. Germline V gives CDR1 KGHSH, CDR2 LQKENI. The CDR3 has 15 residues. Sequenced: PBMCs. The TCR was taken from a male donor in good health and CMV-seronegative. This sequence joins TRBV18 and TRBJ2-7, with TRBD2 matching over 12 bases. CDR3 bases: TGTGCCAGCTCAGACACTAGCGGGGGGCAGACCGGGCAGTACTTC. The encoded protein is CASSDTSGGQTGQYF.